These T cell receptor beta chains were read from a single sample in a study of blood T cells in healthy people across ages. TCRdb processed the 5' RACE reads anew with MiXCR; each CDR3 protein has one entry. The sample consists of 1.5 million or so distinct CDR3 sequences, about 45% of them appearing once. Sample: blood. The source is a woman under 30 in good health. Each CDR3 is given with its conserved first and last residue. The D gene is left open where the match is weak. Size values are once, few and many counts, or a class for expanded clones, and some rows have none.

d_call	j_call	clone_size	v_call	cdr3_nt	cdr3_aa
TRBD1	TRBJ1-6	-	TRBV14	TGTGCCAGCAGCCACGCTGGGGGACAGGTTAATAATTCACCCCTCCACTTT	CASSHAGGQVNNSPLHF
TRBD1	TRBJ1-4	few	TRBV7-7	TGTGCTAGCAGCAGGGACAGGGCAGAAAAACTGTTTTTT	CASSRDRAEKLFF
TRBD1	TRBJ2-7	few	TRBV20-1	TGCAGTGCTAGGGAGACAGGGGGCAGCTACGAGCAGTACTTC	CSARETGGSYEQYF
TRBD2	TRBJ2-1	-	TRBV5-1	TGCGCCAGCAAGGCCCTTAGCGGGAGCTCCTACAATGAGCAGTTCTTC	CASKALSGSSYNEQFF
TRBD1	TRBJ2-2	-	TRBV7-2	TGTGCCAGCAGGACTGGGACAGGGGCCGGGGAGCTGTTTTTT	CASRTGTGAGELFF
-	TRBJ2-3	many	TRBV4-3	TGCGCCAGCAGCCAATGGTGGGGTTCGGGAGATACGCAGTATTTT	CASSQWWGSGDTQYF
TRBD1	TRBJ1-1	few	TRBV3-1	TGTGCCAGCAGCCCAGGACAGGGTACGCACACTGAAGCTTTCTTT	CASSPGQGTHTEAFF
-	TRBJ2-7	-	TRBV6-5	TGTGCCAGCCAAGTGGGGGTAACAAGGAACGAGCAGTACTTT	CASQVGVTRNEQYF
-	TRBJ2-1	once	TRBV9	TGTGCCAGCAGCGTAGGGTCCCAGTCCTACAATGAGCAGTTCTTC	CASSVGSQSYNEQFF
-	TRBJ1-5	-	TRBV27	TGTGCCAGCAGTTTCGGTAGCGGTCAGCCCCAGCATTTT	CASSFGSGQPQHF
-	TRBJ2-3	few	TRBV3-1	TGTGCCAGCAGCCAATGGACAGCCTCAGATACGCAGTATTTT	CASSQWTASDTQYF
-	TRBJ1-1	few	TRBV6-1	TGTGCCAGCAGTGAAGCCCCAGGGGCCGACACTGAAGCTTTCTTT	CASSEAPGADTEAFF
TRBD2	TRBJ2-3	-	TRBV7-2	TGTGCCAGCAGCTACGGGGGGGCGGGCACGCAGTATTTT	CASSYGGAGTQYF
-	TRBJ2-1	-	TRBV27	TGTGCCAGCAGTTTTTTGGGGGGCGCCTACAATGAGCAGTTCTTC	CASSFLGGAYNEQFF
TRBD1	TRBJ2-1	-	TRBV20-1	TGCAGTGCTTACCCGGGACAGCAAGAGACCCAGTTCTTC	CSAYPGQQETQFF
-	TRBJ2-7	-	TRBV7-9	TGTGCCAGCAGCGTAAAAGAGTCCTACGAGCAGTACTTC	CASSVKESYEQYF
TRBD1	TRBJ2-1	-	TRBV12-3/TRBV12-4	TGTGCCAGCAGTTTAGTGGGTCACAGGGGGTCACCTGAGCGGTTCTTC	CASSLVGHRGSPERFF
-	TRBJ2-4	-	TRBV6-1	TGTGCCAGCAGTGAAGCTCAGGGAAGCAAAAACATTCAGTACTTC	CASSEAQGSKNIQYF
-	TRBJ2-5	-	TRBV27	TGTGCCAGCAGTTTATACCTCTCGCAGGGCAATGAGCAGTACTTC	CASSLYLSQGNEQYF
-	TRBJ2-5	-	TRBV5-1	TGCGCCAGCAGCTTGGAAGGGGGGAAAGAGACCCAGTACTTC	CASSLEGGKETQYF
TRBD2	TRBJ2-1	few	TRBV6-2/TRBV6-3	TGTGCCAGCATTCTCCGACCGGGACTAGCGGGAGTGAATGAGCAGTTCTTC	CASILRPGLAGVNEQFF
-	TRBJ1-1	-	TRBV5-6	TGTGCCAACAGCTTGGGACTTTATAACACTGAAGCTTTCTTT	CANSLGLYNTEAFF
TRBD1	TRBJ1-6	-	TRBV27	TGTGCCAGCAGATACACCGGGGACAGGGGGATACCCCTCCACTTT	CASRYTGDRGIPLHF
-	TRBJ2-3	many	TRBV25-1	TGTGCCAGCAGTGACGCCGGGGCCCCAAGCACAGATACGCAGTATTTT	CASSDAGAPSTDTQYF
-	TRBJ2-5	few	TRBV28	TGTGCCAGCAGTCCCGAGGGACTGGAGCTCCAGTACTTC	CASSPEGLELQYF
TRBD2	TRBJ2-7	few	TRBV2	TGTGCCAGCAGTAGGACTAGCGGGGCCCCGGTGCAGTACTTC	CASSRTSGAPVQYF
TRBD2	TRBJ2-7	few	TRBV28	TGTGCCAGCAGTTTAGGTCAACTAGCGGGAGTTTACGAGCAGTACTTC	CASSLGQLAGVYEQYF
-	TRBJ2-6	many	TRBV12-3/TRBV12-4	TGTGCCAGCAGACGGACCGTGACTGGGGCCAACGTCCTGACTTTC	CASRRTVTGANVLTF
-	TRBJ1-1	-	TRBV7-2	TGTGCCAGCAGTTATCAAATGAACACTGAAGCTTTCTTT	CASSYQMNTEAFF
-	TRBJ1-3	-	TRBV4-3	TGCGCCAGCAGTCCAAGCTTACAGGGCCACACCATATATTTT	CASSPSLQGHTIYF
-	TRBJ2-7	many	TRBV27	TGTGCCAGCAGGGGTCTCTCCTACGAGCAGTACTTC	CASRGLSYEQYF
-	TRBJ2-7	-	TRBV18	TGTGCCAGCTCACCAAGGTCGGACTCCTACGAGCAGTACTTC	CASSPRSDSYEQYF
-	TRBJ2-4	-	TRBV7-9	TGTGCCAGCAGCGACGGACAGAGCTTTGTCAAAAACATTCAGTACTTC	CASSDGQSFVKNIQYF